This passage covers 8 T cell receptor beta chains from one sample sequenced in a study of blood T cell repertoires in COVID-19. The data were produced by immunoSEQ multiplex PCR, yet TCRdb's version contains in-frame clones alone and is incomplete. The sample consists of 55,000 to 75,000 clones, roughly 72% of them appearing once. The sample taken for sequencing was peripheral blood. These receptors were taken from a woman in her 70s with COVID-19, enrolled during active disease.

This clone turned up a few times. The chain carries TRBV19 and TRBJ1-6; D uncertain. CDR3 length: 16 amino acids. The germline V and J ends were trimmed by 9 bases and 7 bases, with 22 bases remaining between them. Germline lookup yields CDR1 LNHDA and CDR2 SQIVND (reference sequence). In DNA, the CDR3 is TGTGCCAGCTCGGTAGGAGGACTACCTCGAAATTCACCCCTCCACTTT. This encodes CASSVGGLPRNSPLHF.

This sequence joins TRBV5-8 and TRBJ1-2; 7 nucleotides line up with TRBD1. The CDR3 covers 14 residues. Germline values: CDR1 SGHTS, CDR2 YDEGEE. Trimming removed 0 bases from V and 4 bases from J; junction bases left unmatched: 3. The CDR3 here is CASSLAPGGYGYTF. For the CDR3, the DNA is TGTGCCAGCAGCTTGGCCCCAGGGGGCTATGGCTACACCTTC.

J is TRBJ2-7 and V is TRBV6-1, with 8 bases lining up with TRBD2. This CDR3 region has 16 residues. Germline V CDR1 and CDR2: MNHNS, SASEGT. J gave up 3 bases and V 3 bases, and 10 bases lay outside the gene matches. The CDR3 loop reads CASSEGPSGSNYEQYV. CDR3 DNA sequence: TGTGCCAGCAGTGAGGGCCCAAGCGGGAGCAACTACGAGCAGTACGTC.

This clone was counted once. The chain couples TRBV6-5 to TRBJ1-1, with TRBD1 matching over 8 bases. Germline values: CDR1 MNHEY, CDR2 SVGAGI. This CDR3 is built from 14 residues. The trim removed 7 bases at V and 1 base at J, leaving 5 bases unmatched. Written as DNA, the CDR3 is TGTGCCAGCAATTTTCAGGGGGCGAACACTGAAGCTTTCTTT. It translates to CASNFQGANTEAFF.

The chain employs TRBV5-1 and TRBJ2-7; tentative D call: TRBD2 (6 bases). CDR1 and CDR2 from the germline V gene are SGHRS and YFSETQ. The V end was cut by 9 bases, the J end by 3 bases, with 19 bases between. There are 14 residues in the CDR3. Written as DNA, the CDR3 is TGCGCCAACCCCGATAGGTTGGGGGGCTACGAGCAGTACTTC. Protein sequence: CANPDRLGGYEQYF.

The J gene is TRBJ2-5, the V gene TRBV4-2; TRBD2 might be the D (5 bases). V was clipped by 2 bases and J by 3 bases, with 13 bases between them. Germline V CDR1 and CDR2: LGHNA, YNFKEQ. The CDR3 is 15 residues long. As DNA, the CDR3 is TGTGCCAGCAGCCAATCGGGCGGGTGGGAAGAGACCCAGTACTTC. Encoded protein: CASSQSGGWEETQYF.

This chain connects TRBV5-1 to TRBJ2-2; 7 nucleotides match TRBD1. The V gene's germline CDR1 is SGHRS and CDR2 YFSETQ. This CDR3 is 14 amino acids long. With V trimmed by 7 bases and J by 4 bases, 7 bases remained unmatched. CDR3 DNA: TGCGCCAGCGCCCGGGACAGCATCACCGGGGAGCTGTTTTTT. Translated, it gives CASARDSITGELFF. Together with reference TRBV5-1 and TRBJ2-2, the CDR3 gives the full variable domain: KAGVTQTPRYLIKTRGQQVTLSCSPISGHRSVSWYQQTPGQGLQFLFEYFSETQRNKGNFPGRFSGRQFSNSRSEMNVSTLELGDSALYLCASARDSITGELFFGEGSRLTVL.

CDR3 nucleotide sequence: TGTGCCAGCAGCTTAGATCTAGGCCAGACTAACTATGGCTACACCTTC. This translates into CASSLDLGQTNYGYTF. The chain carries TRBV11-3 and TRBJ1-2; D not resolved. Trimming stripped 0 bases from V and 0 bases from J, with 11 bases between. Germline CDR1 reads SGHNT; CDR2 reads YENEEA. This CDR3 spans 16 amino acids.